This T cell receptor (beta chain) is drawn from a study of T cell responses to AZD1222 COVID-19 vaccine (dated by TCRdb to about 2021). As for the study more broadly: TCR sequencing was performed for 230 to 250 trial participants, of whom approximately 200 were given two doses of AZD1222 and approximately 26 were given two doses of MenACWY control vaccine. Trial participants were enrolled by age into subgroups of 18-55, 56-69 and 70-plus years, and around 150, 28 and 57 TCR-sequenced participants, respectively, were included in these subgroups. General findings and caveats noted by the study authors: Reportedly, almost half of the unique spike-specific TCRs recognized epitopes lying outside the regions that are mutated in the B.1.351 and B.1.1.7 variants. CD4 TCRs associated with the vaccine covered the entire spike protein, and the dominant responses were in regions 160-218 and 743-854. The 56-69-year group was small, and its depth increase did not reach significance, likely because of low power. A significant rise in spike-specific TCR breadth and depth was observed after two AZD1222 doses relative to day 0 and relative to MenACWY recipients. Participants were mostly white British and included more females than males, and it was suggested by the authors that clonal diversity may have been underestimated. Because no day 14 peak-response samples were available, repertoires were characterized only after the peak T cell response. Conclusions about previously exposed vaccinees were limited because only six or seven AZD1222 recipients were SARS-CoV-2 seropositive at baseline.

From cysteine to phenylalanine, the CDR3 is 15 amino acids long. Here the CDR3 DNA is all that survives: 45 bases in frame from base 1. V loses 0 bases of germline sequence and J loses 0 bases, and the interval between the two ends is 6 bases. CDR1 and CDR2 are read off the germline V gene as SGDLS and YYNGEE. Taken with the paper, the label for time point translates to: baseline before first vaccination. In light of the paper, this sample's treatment or condition label describes: meningococcal conjugate vaccine given as trial control. Vaccinee samples came from UK trials COV001 and COV002, including a single-blind randomized controlled phase 2/3 trial of AZD1222 (ChAdOx1 nCoV-19) in healthy adults. For TCRbeta chain sequencing, PBMC samples from trial participants were taken at day 0 and at day 28 after the second dose. The CDR3 regions of human TCRbeta chains were analyzed by immunosequencing. Per the authors' processing: Repertoire TCRs were matched against a reference library of SARS-CoV-2-specific TCRs generated with the MIRA antigen-specificity platform. Breadth meant the fraction of unique TCRs that were SARS-CoV-2-associated, whereas depth meant the fraction of total T cells that were SARS-CoV-2-associated. Using the MIRA data, every spike-specific TCR was mapped to the spike region that the TCR reacted to and assigned to either a CD4 or a CD8 class. Log10-transformed breadth and depth values were compared by one-way ANOVA with Sidak's multiple comparisons tests. TCRdb took over this immuneACCESS table, retaining in-frame rearrangements with V and J assigned. Such tables are incomplete; in checked studies, under half of the missing clones stem from an unresolved V gene, and the remainder is unexplained. V, J and clone size are taken as reported in that table, and D and trimming were inferred from the DNA itself. Present in this sample are tens of thousands of clones, 88% of which were seen just once. Of the sample, roughly 5.1% falls within the top ten clones.

This clone was picked up a small number of times. Its antigen is unknown. Per-base qualities were not stored, and no clone one base away is much larger. The V and J genes are TRBV9 and TRBJ1-4; a weak D assignment points to TRBD1 (5 bases agree). The source was peripheral blood, collected on day 0 of MenACWY control vaccination. The receptor's source is an adult in good health. The encoded CDR3 is CASSVGGSTNEKLFF. The DNA sequence is as follows: TGTGCCAGCAGCGTAGGGGGGTCAACTAATGAAAAACTGTTTTTT.